A single sample is the source of the 20 T cell receptor beta chains below, sequenced in a study of CD8+CD57+ T cells in acquired aplastic anemia. Genomic DNA acted as the template from which TCR beta VDJ combination and CDR3 sequence profiling were carried out. MiXCR, applied by TCRdb to the reads, yields one record per CDR3 protein. The data show about 100,000 distinct CDR3 sequences, with around 50% seen just once and around a third held by the top ten. Sample: sorted CD4+, CD8+, or CD8+CD57+ T cells (not recorded which) from PBMCs. These receptors all come from a human donor in good health, serving as a control.

This chain links TRBV2 with TRBJ2-5, with unresolved D. Germline lookup yields CDR1 SNHLY and CDR2 FYNNEI. The CDR3 is 12 residues long. Trimming shortened V by 6 bases and J by 0 bases, and 5 bases separated the two germline ends. Written as DNA, the CDR3 is TGTGCCAGCAGACTGTACCAAGAGACCCAGTACTTC. It codes for CASRLYQETQYF.

This clonotype was counted at least ten times. This chain uses TRBV7-2 with TRBJ2-7; TRBD1 aligns across 11 bases. V shed 6 bases and J 4 bases; nucleotides not matched to a gene: 8. Germline CDR1 SGHTA, CDR2 FQGNSA. This CDR3 contains 15 residues. The CDR3 protein is CASRGLGQGVYEQYF. The CDR3 DNA reads TGTGCCAGCAGGGGATTGGGACAGGGGGTGTACGAGCAGTACTTC.

This clonotype was detected ten times or more. The V gene is TRBV12-3 or TRBV12-4, the J gene TRBJ1-1, with a possible D match to TRBD1 (6 bases). The V and J ends lost 2 bases and 2 bases respectively, with 12 bases between them. The CDR3 has 15 residues. CDR3 sequence (DNA): TGTGCCAGCAGTTTAACCGGGACACGAAACACTGAAGCTTTCTTT. Amino acids: CASSLTGTRNTEAFF.

The rearrangement joins TRBV19 to TRBJ2-2, with a weak D call TRBD1 (5 bases). V lost 3 bases and J 1 base, leaving 6 bases between the germline ends. Germline V gene data show CDR1 as LNHDA and CDR2 as SQIVND (reference sequence). CDR3 size: 14 residues. Written as DNA, the CDR3 is TGTGCCAGTAGTATTACAGGGAACACCGGGGAGCTGTTTTTT. Translation gives CASSITGNTGELFF.

This clonotype has at least ten counts. The chain joins TRBV19 to TRBJ1-2; D is perhaps TRBD1 (6 bases). In germline, CDR1 is LNHDA, CDR2 SQIVND (reference sequence). Trimming shortened V by 6 bases and J by 8 bases, and 16 bases separated the two germline ends. The CDR3 is 13 residues long. For the CDR3, the DNA is TGTGCCAGTAGGGGGACACTCCTTCGGGGCTACACCTTC. Its protein is CASRGTLLRGYTF. Drawing the rest from reference TRBV19 and TRBJ1-2, the complete variable domain is DGGITQSPKYLFRKEGQNVTLSCEQNLNHDAMYWYRQDPGQGLRLIYYSQIVNDFQKGDIAEGYSVSREKKESFPLTVTSAQKNPTAFYLCASRGTLLRGYTFGSGTRLTVV.

This clonotype occurred a few times. V and J are TRBV30 and TRBJ1-3; unclear D gene. From germline, CDR1 is GTSNPN and CDR2 SVGIG (reference sequence). CDR3 length: 16 residues. V lost 2 bases and J 0 bases, leaving 14 bases between the germline ends. The CDR3 DNA is TGTGCCTGGAGTACCCCCGCGGGCTTCTCTGGAAACACCATATATTTT. Translation: CAWSTPAGFSGNTIYF.

This clonotype was detected ten times or more. The rearrangement links TRBV7-8 to TRBJ2-7; 10 nucleotides match TRBD2. J was trimmed by 1 base and V by 5 bases; bases with no gene match: 2. The germline gives CDR1 SGHVS, CDR2 FQNEAQ. The CDR3 has 14 amino acids. CDR3 loop: CASSLLAGSYEQYF. CDR3 nucleotides: TGTGCCAGCAGCCTACTAGCGGGGTCCTACGAGCAGTACTTC.

The chain recombines TRBV7-2 with TRBJ1-6; D is ambiguous. Trimming took 7 bases from V and 7 from J, leaving 14 bases between them. There are 14 residues in the CDR3. Germline assignment: CDR1 SGHTA and CDR2 FQGNSA. The CDR3 loop reads CASTTHGENSPLHF. CDR3 nucleotides: TGTGCCAGCACCACTCACGGGGAGAATTCACCCCTCCACTTT.

V gene TRBV10-3 combines with J gene TRBJ1-5, with a tentative D call TRBD1 (6 bases). Germline assignment: CDR1 ENHRY and CDR2 SYGVKD. This CDR3 contains 14 residues. The CDR3: CSISAGESNQPQHF. The CDR3 coding sequence is TGTTCTATCAGTGCAGGGGAGAGCAATCAGCCCCAGCATTTT.

The chain couples TRBV19 to TRBJ1-1; maybe TRBD1 (6 bases). The V gene lost 10 bases and the J gene lost 3 bases, with 18 bases spanning the gap. Germline V gives CDR1 LNHDA, CDR2 SQIVND (reference sequence). This CDR3 contains 14 residues. The CDR3 loop reads CATSRDTQDTEAFF. CDR3 nucleotide sequence: TGTGCCACATCTCGGGACACTCAGGACACTGAAGCTTTCTTT.

This clonotype was detected ten times or more. V and J are TRBV5-1 and TRBJ2-7; TRBD1 matches 8 bases. Germline V gene lookup returns CDR1 SGHRS and CDR2 YFSETQ. This CDR3 has 13 amino acids. Trimming removed 6 bases from V and 4 bases from J; junction bases left unmatched: 6. In nucleotides, the CDR3 is TGCGCCAGCACGGGACAGGATGAATACGAGCAGTACTTC. Translated: CASTGQDEYEQYF.

This chain connects TRBV20-1 to TRBJ1-5; D is perhaps TRBD1 (5 bases). The CDR3 is made up of 13 amino acids. Germline V lookup: CDR1 DFQATT, CDR2 SNEGSKA (reference sequence). Trimming left V 6 bases short and J 3 bases short, with 12 bases between. The CDR3: CSARRGINQPQHF. In DNA form, the CDR3 reads TGCAGTGCCCGCCGGGGGATCAATCAGCCCCAGCATTTT.

The rearrangement uses TRBV7-9 and TRBJ2-5, with D possibly being TRBD2 (5 bases). Germline CDR1 reads SEHNR; CDR2 reads FQNEAQ (reference sequence). V lost 1 base to trimming and J lost 1 base, with 10 bases between them. The CDR3 has 15 amino acids. The CDR3 coding sequence is TGTGCCAGCAGCTTAGGGAAGCGGACCCAAGAGACCCAGTACTTC. This sequence encodes CASSLGKRTQETQYF.

V gene TRBV7-8 combines with J gene TRBJ1-2, with TRBD1 matching over 11 bases. The CDR3 is made up of 16 amino acids. V gave up 4 bases and J gave up 4 bases; unmatched junction bases: 8. CDR1 is SGHVS, CDR2 FQNEAQ, per germline. This chain's CDR3 is CASSSRPGTGGYGYTF. The CDR3 DNA reads as TGTGCCAGCAGCTCCCGACCCGGGACAGGGGGCTATGGCTACACCTTC.

This clonotype was counted between two and nine times. One base away lies a much larger clone, so this may be a sequencing read error. This chain links TRBV10-3 with TRBJ1-2, with D unclear. CDR1 is ENHRY and CDR2 is SYGVKD in the germline V gene. This CDR3 is 12 amino acids long. The CDR3 here is CAVSELNLGYTF. CDR3 coding DNA: TGTGCCGTCAGTGAGTTGAACCTAGGCTACACCTTC.

This clonotype has only one observation. The rearrangement joins TRBV10-1 to TRBJ2-7, with 7 bases that match TRBD1. The junction had 21 bases not matched to a gene; V was cut back by 9 bases and J by 7 bases. This CDR3 is 16 amino acids long. Germline CDR1 and CDR2: WNHNN and SYGVQD (reference sequence). For the CDR3, the DNA is TGCGCCAGTAGTCCGACCGGGACAGACATTTACAATGAGCAGTACTTC. Residues: CASSPTGTDIYNEQYF.

The CDR3 is CSVGEYGEQYF. For the CDR3, the DNA is TGCAGCGTTGGGGAATACGGTGAGCAGTACTTC. This chain connects TRBV29-1 to TRBJ2-7; D not certain. The germline V gene has CDR1 SQVTM and CDR2 ANQGSEA. The CDR3 is 11 residues long. The V end was cut by 4 bases, the J end by 7 bases, with 11 bases between.

The sample holds a few counts of this clonotype. Mismatch with germline at one junction end may stem from a read error. The chain recombines TRBV10-3 with TRBJ2-7; 9 bases are shared with TRBD1. Germline-derived CDR1 and CDR2 are ENHRY and SYGVKD. This CDR3 spans 15 amino acids. The CDR3 loop is CATSDRGQGRYEQYF. The CDR3 coding sequence is TGTGCCACCAGTGATCGGGGACAGGGAAGATACGAGCAGTACTTC.

This clonotype was picked up many times. The CDR3 region is CASSQQGQPQHF. Here the CDR3 DNA reads TGTGCCAGCAGCCAACAGGGTCAGCCCCAGCATTTT. V usage is TRBV6-1 and J usage is TRBJ1-5; maybe TRBD1 (6 bases). Trimming shortened V by 6 bases and J by 6 bases, and 9 bases separated the two germline ends. The CDR3 spans 12 residues. CDR1 and CDR2 from the germline V gene are MNHNS and SASEGT.

V and J are TRBV7-6 and TRBJ2-7; D uncertain. CDR3 length: 12 residues. V was shortened by 0 bases and J by 10 bases, with 10 bases between the two germline ends. Germline V gives CDR1 SGHVS, CDR2 FNYEAQ. CDR3 nucleotide sequence: TGTGCCAGCAGCTTAGCGGAGAACCGCCAGTACTTC. It is translated as CASSLAENRQYF.